Sequencing of this TCR beta chain was carried out in a study of blood T cell repertoires in COVID-19. Study-level information: COVID-19 samples from acute and convalescent phases originated in the United States, Italy and Spain.

Sequencing was performed with immunoSEQ multiplex PCR; in TCRdb, only in-frame clones are kept and a portion is missing. The table records a few hundred thousand clones, approximately 89% of them present only once. Everyone who took part was roughly 18 to 89 years old, and they came from some 23 US areas. Participants were placed into cohorts based on the clinical history they reported. Germline V gives CDR1 SEHNR, CDR2 FQNEAQ (reference sequence). Germline trimming cut 5 bases from V and 0 bases from J; bases unmatched to any gene: 9. The CDR3 consists of 17 residues. This rearrangement joins TRBV7-9 to TRBJ1-1, with 10 bases aligning to TRBD1. The sequenced sample was PBMCs or T cells enriched from blood (not recorded which). The TCR was taken from a middle-aged woman with acute COVID-19. The DNA for the CDR3 is TGTGCCAGCAGCGCCCGGGACAGGGGATGGATGAACACTGAAGCTTTCTTT. Protein product: CASSARDRGWMNTEAFF.